This TCR beta chain was recorded in a study of siplizumab effects on memory and regulatory T cells. The CDR3 loop spans 14 amino acids. The V gene's germline CDR1 is GTSNPN and CDR2 SVGIG (reference sequence). The germline V and J ends were trimmed by 5 bases and 0 bases, with 11 bases remaining between them. Concerning this clone itself: Its antigen remains unknown.

Regarding the study as a whole: Contribution to the alloresponse seemed major for naive T cells, which also seemed more diverse than memory cells.

Clones were read by immunoSEQ multiplex PCR, and TCRdb kept only the in-frame ones, dropping some. The table has 110,000 or so clones, more than 85% seen once. The source of this sequence is a human donor in good health. V gene TRBV30 combines with J gene TRBJ1-5; possible D gene TRBD1, 6 bases. The specimen sequenced was CD4+ T cells sorted from blood. The CDR3 sequence is CAWSQGDSNQPQHF. The CDR3 DNA follows: TGTGCCTGGTCACAGGGCGATAGCAATCAGCCCCAGCATTTT.